The next 16 T cell receptor beta chains were all read from a single sample in a study of beta chain features in type 1 diabetes (dated by TCRdb to the late 2010s). The receptor library was made with the immunoSEQ multiplex PCR assay. The entire amount of isolated RNA was reverse transcribed using the High Capacity cDNA Reverse Transcription Kit, so the sequenced TCRB transcripts were expressed ones. As stored in TCRdb, this immuneACCESS dataset retains in-frame rearrangements with V and J assigned. A fraction of the clones does not appear; measured against another copy, unresolved V genes explain less than half of the discrepancy, and the remainder lacks a known reason. Present in this sample are over 600,000 clones, under 15% of which were seen just once. The top ten constitute around 0.12% of the sample. For these receptors, no antigen is known. Overall study results and their limits: In all four CD4+ subsets, TCRB CDR3 length was moderately but significantly shorter in type 1 diabetes patients.

Sample: naive CD4+ T cells from blood. Taken with the paper, the label for cell subset or site translates to: true naive CD4+ T cells. Every receptor here comes from a man aged 25 to 40 with type 1 diabetes.

The V call is TRBV6-4, the J call TRBJ1-6; D not certain. Trimming removed 5 bases from V and 0 bases from J, with 8 bases in between. Germline V gives CDR1 MRHNA, CDR2 SNTAGT. This CDR3 is built from 15 residues. The CDR3 reads CASSPQSSYNSPLHF. The CDR3 region has the DNA TGTGCCAGCAGTCCCCAAAGCTCCTATAATTCACCCCTCCACTTT.

The V call is TRBV19, the J call TRBJ2-3; TRBD2 is a possible D gene (8 bases). CDR1 is LNHDA, CDR2 SQIVND, per germline (reference sequence). This CDR3 comprises 18 residues. The V end lost 7 bases, the J end lost 3 bases, and 26 bases lay between the germline ends. The CDR3 is CASKKGASGSSSTDTQYF. The CDR3 DNA reads as TGTGCCAGTAAAAAGGGGGCTAGCGGGTCCTCTTCAACAGATACGCAGTATTTT.

The rearrangement uses TRBV29-1 and TRBJ2-5; 8 bases are a match to TRBD2. This CDR3 is built from 11 residues. V was clipped by 4 bases and J by 5 bases; unmatched bases: 0. The germline CDR1 and CDR2 sequences are SQVTM and ANQGSEA. The CDR3 sequence is CSVGLAETQYF. CDR3 in DNA: TGCAGCGTTGGACTAGCGGAGACCCAGTACTTC. Full variable domain (outside the CDR3, taken from reference TRBV29-1 and TRBJ2-5): SAVISQKPSRDICQRGTSLTIQCQVDSQVTMMFWYRQQPGQSLTLIATANQGSEATYESGFVIDKFPISRPNLTFSTLTVSNMSPEDSSIYLCSVGLAETQYFGPGTRLLVL.

This clone has only a few counts. The V call is TRBV28, the J call TRBJ2-1; TRBD2 might be the D (5 bases). The CDR3 runs to 16 residues. V shed 3 bases and J shed 7 bases, with 19 bases lying between them. Germline V gene data show CDR1 as MDHEN and CDR2 as SYDVKM. The CDR3 spells CASSFTGLAFRNEQFF. CDR3 coding DNA: TGTGCCAGCAGTTTTACCGGGCTAGCCTTCAGAAATGAGCAGTTCTTC.

This chain connects TRBV7-9 to TRBJ2-7; D gene uncertain. Germline V CDR1 and CDR2: SEHNR, FQNEAQ (reference sequence). The V gene lost 1 base and the J gene lost 2 bases, with 9 bases spanning the gap. The CDR3 has 14 residues. The CDR3 nucleotides are TGTGCCAGCAGCTTAGACATGGATCCCTACGAGCAGTACTTC. Translating gives CASSLDMDPYEQYF. The full variable domain, rest sourced from reference TRBV7-9 and TRBJ2-7, is DTGVSQNPRHKITKRGQNVTFRCDPISEHNRLYWYRQTLGQGPEFLTYFQNEAQLEKSRLLSDRFSAERPKGSFSTLEIQRTEQGDSAMYLCASSLDMDPYEQYFGPGTRLTVT.

The chain couples TRBV4-3 to TRBJ2-1; D is uncertain. The V and J ends lost 1 base and 11 bases respectively, with 12 bases between them. This CDR3 spans 13 amino acids. Germline values: CDR1 LGHNA, CDR2 YSLEER. CDR3 sequence reads: CASSQASAAKQFF. CDR3 sequence (DNA): TGCGCCAGCAGCCAAGCATCCGCGGCAAAGCAGTTCTTC.

This clone turned up a few times. The chain has TRBV6-1 and TRBJ2-6; 7 nucleotides agree with TRBD1. Looked up from germline, CDR1 is MNHNS and CDR2 is SASEGT. The CDR3 is made up of 17 amino acids. V was clipped by 4 bases and J by 2 bases; unmatched bases: 8. This CDR3 reads CASSVQGMGAGANVLTF. The CDR3 nucleotides read TGTGCCAGCAGTGTACAGGGGATGGGAGCTGGGGCCAACGTCCTGACTTTC.

The sample holds a few counts of this clone. V and J are TRBV19 and TRBJ2-3, with TRBD1 matching 7 bases. The CDR3 spans 12 residues. CDR1 and CDR2 from the germline V gene are LNHDA and SQIVND (reference sequence). The V and J ends lost 9 bases and 2 bases, in that order; junction bases with no gene match: 2. This CDR3 reads CASTGDTDTQYF. In nucleotides, the CDR3 is TGTGCCAGCACAGGGGACACAGATACGCAGTATTTT.

This chain connects TRBV7-2 to TRBJ2-7; possibly TRBD1 for D (5 bases). V lost 5 bases, J lost 3 bases, and 11 bases lay in between. The germline V gene encodes CDR1 SGHTA and CDR2 FQGNSA. This CDR3 is built from 13 residues. In nucleotides, the CDR3 is TGTGCCAGCAGCCGTTCAGGGATCTACGAGCAGTACTTC. Its protein is CASSRSGIYEQYF.

Only a few counts were recorded for this clone. This chain's CDR3 is CASSVTGGGQPQHF. Here the CDR3 DNA reads TGTGCCAGCAGCGTGACAGGGGGCGGTCAGCCCCAGCATTTT. The chain combines TRBV7-2 with TRBJ1-5; 10 positions match TRBD1. The germline V gene has CDR1 SGHTA and CDR2 FQGNSA. V shed 5 bases and J 6 bases; nucleotides not matched to a gene: 4. The CDR3 has 14 amino acids.

V gene TRBV18 combines with J gene TRBJ1-1; 8 nucleotides align to TRBD1. This CDR3 is 15 amino acids long. Germline loops: CDR1 KGHSH, CDR2 LQKENI. Trimming removed 5 bases from V and 1 base from J; junction bases left unmatched: 6. CDR3 sequence (DNA): TGTGCCAGCTCAGCATACAGGGGGAGGAACACTGAAGCTTTCTTT. The encoded protein is CASSAYRGRNTEAFF.

This clone appeared a single time. The chain is built from TRBV7-9 and TRBJ2-7; D is unclear. Trimming left V 2 bases short and J 5 bases short, with 13 bases between. Germline assignment: CDR1 SEHNR and CDR2 FQNEAQ (reference sequence). CDR3 size: 14 residues. The CDR3 reads CASSLMGASDEQYF. CDR3 in DNA: TGTGCCAGCAGCTTAATGGGCGCCTCGGACGAGCAGTACTTC.

The chain links TRBV27 to TRBJ2-1, with no clear D. From germline, CDR1 is MNHEY and CDR2 SMNVEV (reference sequence). The CDR3 has 12 amino acids. The V end lost 3 bases, the J end lost 9 bases, and 9 bases lay between the germline ends. The chain's CDR3 is CASSFYWGEQFF. CDR3 nucleotides: TGTGCCAGCAGTTTTTACTGGGGTGAGCAGTTCTTC.

In its sample, this clone was seen a few times. The chain links TRBV9 to TRBJ2-3; TRBD2 matches at 9 bases. The V segment lost 5 bases and the J segment 5 bases; nucleotides outside the gene matches: 6. CDR3 length equals 14 residues. From germline, CDR1 is SGDLS and CDR2 YYNGEE. Written as DNA, the CDR3 is TGTGCCAGCAGTCTTCTAGCGGGGAGAGATACGCAGTATTTT. Translated: CASSLLAGRDTQYF. Full variable domain (remainder filled in from reference TRBV9 and TRBJ2-3): DSGVTQTPKHLITATGQRVTLRCSPRSGDLSVYWYQQSLDQGLQFLIQYYNGEERAKGNILERFSAQQFPDLHSELNLSSLELGDSALYFCASSLLAGRDTQYFGPGTRLTVL.

The CDR3 nucleotides are TGTGCCAGTTCGGTACAGGGTAATGAAAAACTGTTTTTT. It specifies CASSVQGNEKLFF. V and J are TRBV19 and TRBJ1-4; weak D call: TRBD1 (6 bases). The length of the CDR3 is 13 residues. Germline V gene data show CDR1 as LNHDA and CDR2 as SQIVND (reference sequence). V was cut by 8 bases and J by 4 bases, with 11 bases left in between.

This clone was counted a few times. V is TRBV7-2 and J is TRBJ1-2, with D maybe TRBD1 (5 bases). V shed 3 bases and J shed 2 bases, with 10 bases lying between them. CDR1 is SGHTA and CDR2 is FQGNSA in the germline V gene. The CDR3 loop spans 14 amino acids. CDR3 loop: CASSFVDRNYGYTF. DNA of the CDR3: TGTGCCAGCAGCTTTGTAGACAGAAACTATGGCTACACCTTC.